This entry lists 17 T cell receptor beta chains sequenced from one sample in a study of B cell selection in AIRE deficiency. Sorted regulatory T cells were CD4-positive, CD25-high and CD127-low or negative. Sequenced by immunoSEQ multiplex PCR; TCRdb stores in-frame clones only, minus some. The profile shows tens of thousands of clones, approximately 91% of them singletons. The sample was CD4+CD25+ Tregs sorted from PBMCs. These receptors were collected from a human donor in good health.

Written as DNA, the CDR3 is TGTGCCAGCAGCGGGGTTGGAACAGCCGGAAAGCATTTT. Encoded protein: CASSGVGTAGKHF. J is TRBJ1-5 and V is TRBV27; D gene ambiguous. Between the trimmed V and J ends, which lost 6 bases and 14 bases, there was a span of 20 bases. The CDR3 length is 13 residues. Looked up from germline, CDR1 is MNHEY and CDR2 is SMNVEV (reference sequence).

This rearrangement joins TRBV20-1 to TRBJ1-2; 10 bases map to TRBD1. Germline V lookup: CDR1 DFQATT, CDR2 SNEGSKA (reference sequence). This CDR3 has 11 amino acids. V lost 5 bases to trimming and J lost 6 bases; unmatched junction nucleotides: 0. The DNA of the CDR3 is TGCAGTGCTGGGACAGGGGATGGCTACACCTTC. Translating it yields CSAGTGDGYTF.

The V call is TRBV11-2, the J call TRBJ1-2; maybe TRBD1 (6 bases). This CDR3 spans 13 amino acids. V lost 1 base, J lost 8 bases, and 11 bases lay in between. Looked up from germline, CDR1 is SGHAT and CDR2 is FQNNGV. In nucleotides, the CDR3 is TGTGCCAGCAGCTTAGGGCCCGGGGGCGGCTACACCTTC. Translation: CASSLGPGGGYTF.

This chain joins TRBV29-1 and TRBJ2-7, with D possibly matching TRBD1 (5 bases). The CDR3 loop spans 13 amino acids. Germline values: CDR1 SQVTM, CDR2 ANQGSEA. V shed 5 bases and J shed 3 bases, with 14 bases lying between them. The CDR3 here is CSVPGEGDYEQYF. CDR3 coding DNA: TGCAGCGTTCCCGGAGAAGGGGACTACGAGCAGTACTTC.

V is TRBV7-9 and J is TRBJ2-5; unclear D gene. The germline V and J ends were trimmed by 3 bases and 5 bases, with 7 bases remaining between them. The germline V gene has CDR1 SEHNR and CDR2 FQNEAQ (reference sequence). The CDR3 has 12 residues. Here the CDR3 reads CASSFVLETQYF. The CDR3 bases are TGTGCCAGCAGCTTTGTCCTCGAGACCCAGTACTTC. Complete variable domain (other parts from reference TRBV7-9 and TRBJ2-5): DTGVSQNPRHKITKRGQNVTFRCDPISEHNRLYWYRQTLGQGPEFLTYFQNEAQLEKSRLLSDRFSAERPKGSFSTLEIQRTEQGDSAMYLCASSFVLETQYFGPGTRLLVL.

The DNA for the CDR3 is TGTGCCATCAGTGCTCGGGGGCGCCCTTCGGGGGAGCTGTTTTTT. Its translation: CAISARGRPSGELFF. J is TRBJ2-2 and V is TRBV10-3; D assignment may be TRBD1 or TRBD2 (6 bases each). Looked up from germline, CDR1 is ENHRY and CDR2 is SYGVKD. This CDR3 contains 15 residues. Trimming removed 4 bases at V and 8 bases at J, with 17 bases between.

The chain couples TRBV9 to TRBJ2-1; 10 nucleotides line up with TRBD2. The CDR3 consists of 16 residues. Germline CDR1 and CDR2: SGDLS and YYNGEE. Losses at the gene ends were 4 bases for V and 4 bases for J; bases not matched to a gene: 8. The CDR3 spells CASSPIRTSGYNEQFF. CDR3 sequence (DNA): TGTGCCAGCAGCCCAATAAGGACTAGCGGATACAATGAGCAGTTCTTC.

The rearrangement uses TRBV18 and TRBJ2-7, with 7 bases that match TRBD1. CDR1 and CDR2 from the germline V gene are KGHSH and LQKENI. The CDR3 is 15 amino acids. V gave up 2 bases and J gave up 6 bases; unmatched junction bases: 10. This CDR3 reads CASSPAQGTPTEQYF. The CDR3 DNA is TGTGCCAGCTCACCAGCACAGGGGACCCCTACCGAGCAGTACTTC.

This chain connects TRBV6-1 to TRBJ1-2; D perhaps matches TRBD1 (5 bases). Trimming cost V 4 bases and J 4 bases, with 13 bases left between them. CDR3 size: 14 residues. Per germline, CDR1 MNHNS and CDR2 SASEGT. CDR3 in amino acids: CASSGWDGIYGYTF. CDR3 DNA sequence: TGTGCCAGCAGTGGTTGGGACGGGATCTATGGCTACACCTTC.

Here the CDR3 DNA reads TGTGCCAGCAGTCAAATAGCGGGATCTTCTACTGAGCAGTTCTTC. This sequence encodes CASSQIAGSSTEQFF. The gene calls are TRBV7-3 and TRBJ2-1; 8 bases map to TRBD2. Trimming took 6 bases from V and 9 from J; bases not matched to a gene: 13. CDR1 SGHTA and CDR2 FQGTGA come from the germline V gene. The length of the CDR3 is 15 residues.

The chain couples TRBV18 to TRBJ2-1; the match to TRBD2 covers 8 bases. The CDR3 runs 18 residues. CDR1 and CDR2 (germline): KGHSH, LQKENI. V lost 1 base to trimming and J lost 4 bases; unmatched junction nucleotides: 12. In DNA form, the CDR3 reads TGTGCCAGCTCACCACGGTCATCGGGAGGGCCGGGATACAATGAGCAGTTCTTC. Translation: CASSPRSSGGPGYNEQFF.

The chain carries TRBV19 and TRBJ2-3; TRBD1 is a possible D gene (6 bases). The CDR3 extends over 14 amino acids. V lost 4 bases and J lost 6, with 14 bases in between. The germline V gene encodes CDR1 LNHDA and CDR2 SQIVND (reference sequence). This chain's CDR3 is CASSTLQGHDTQYF. In DNA, the CDR3 is TGTGCCAGTAGTACCTTACAGGGCCACGATACGCAGTATTTT. The complete variable domain, with remaining parts taken from reference TRBV19 and TRBJ2-3, reads DGGITQSPKYLFRKEGQNVTLSCEQNLNHDAMYWYRQDPGQGLRLIYYSQIVNDFQKGDIAEGYSVSREKKESFPLTVTSAQKNPTAFYLCASSTLQGHDTQYFGPGTRLTVL.

The J gene is TRBJ1-6, the V gene TRBV28; D uncertain. With 2 bases removed from V and 7 bases from J, the gap between germline ends came to 3 bases. The CDR3 is made up of 12 amino acids. Germline CDR1 is MDHEN and CDR2 is SYDVKM. CDR3 coding DNA: TGTGCCAGCAGTTTAAACAATTCACCCCTCCACTTT. As protein: CASSLNNSPLHF.

This chain links TRBV18 with TRBJ2-5, with 7 positions matching TRBD2. The CDR3 is made up of 14 amino acids. J lost 1 base, V lost 3 bases, and 2 bases had no gene match. Looked up from germline, CDR1 is KGHSH and CDR2 is LQKENI. The DNA of the CDR3 is TGTGCCAGCTCACCTCCTAGCGGCCAAGAGACCCAGTACTTC. Protein product: CASSPPSGQETQYF.

This sequence joins TRBV7-6 and TRBJ2-3; D remains ambiguous. CDR1 SGHVS and CDR2 FNYEAQ come from the germline V gene. Trimming took 2 bases from V and 4 from J, leaving 13 bases between them. The CDR3 has 15 residues. This CDR3 is CASSLSRGVADTQYF. CDR3 DNA sequence: TGTGCCAGCAGCTTATCCCGTGGTGTCGCAGATACGCAGTATTTT. Using reference TRBV7-6 and TRBJ2-3 for the parts outside the CDR3, the full variable domain is GAGVSQSPRYKVTKRGQDVALRCDPISGHVSLYWYRQALGQGPEFLTYFNYEAQQDKSGLPNDRFSAERPEGSISTLTIQRTEQRDSAMYRCASSLSRGVADTQYFGPGTRLTVL.

V usage is TRBV18 and J usage is TRBJ2-3; TRBD1 or TRBD2 may be the D gene (7 bases each). V dropped 8 bases and J dropped 4 bases, with 13 bases sitting between them. Looked up from germline, CDR1 is KGHSH and CDR2 is LQKENI. The CDR3 is 13 amino acids. CDR3 bases: TGTGCCAGCGCACAGGGGAGGGCAGATACGCAGTATTTT. Protein: CASAQGRADTQYF. The entire variable domain, with the rest obtained from reference TRBV18 and TRBJ2-3, is as follows: NAGVMQNPRHLVRRRGQEARLRCSPMKGHSHVYWYRQLPEEGLKFMVYLQKENIIDESGMPKERFSAEFPKEGPSILRIQQVVRGDSAAYFCASAQGRADTQYFGPGTRLTVL.

This chain uses TRBV18 with TRBJ2-5; 7 bases map to TRBD2. The DNA end is a closer match to TRBJ2-7, so the J assignment may be wrong. The CDR3 runs 17 residues. Germline V lookup: CDR1 KGHSH, CDR2 LQKENI. CDR3 protein: CASSPGWVRGVSYEQYF. CDR3 in DNA: TGTGCCAGCTCACCTGGTTGGGTACGGGGGGTTTCCTACGAGCAGTACTTC.